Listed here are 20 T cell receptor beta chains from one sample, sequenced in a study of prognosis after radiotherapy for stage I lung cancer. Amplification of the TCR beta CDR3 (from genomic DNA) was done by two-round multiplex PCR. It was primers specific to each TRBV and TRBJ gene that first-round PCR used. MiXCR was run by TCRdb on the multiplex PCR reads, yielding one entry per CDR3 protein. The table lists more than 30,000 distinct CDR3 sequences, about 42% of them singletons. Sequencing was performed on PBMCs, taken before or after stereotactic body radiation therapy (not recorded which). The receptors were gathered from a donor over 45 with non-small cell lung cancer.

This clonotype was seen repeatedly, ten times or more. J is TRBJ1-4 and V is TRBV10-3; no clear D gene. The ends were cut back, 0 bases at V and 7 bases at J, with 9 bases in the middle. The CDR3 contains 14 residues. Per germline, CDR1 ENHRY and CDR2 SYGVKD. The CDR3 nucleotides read TGTGCCATCAGTGAGTCGCTGGGTCCTGAAAAACTGTTTTTT. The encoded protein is CAISESLGPEKLFF.

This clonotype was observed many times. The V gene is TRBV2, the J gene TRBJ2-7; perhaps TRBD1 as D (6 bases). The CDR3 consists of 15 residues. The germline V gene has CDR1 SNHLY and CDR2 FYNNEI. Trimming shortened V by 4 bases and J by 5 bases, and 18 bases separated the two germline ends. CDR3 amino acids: CASSGGRTSFHEQYF. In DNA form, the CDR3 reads TGTGCCAGCAGTGGGGGGCGGACCTCTTTCCACGAGCAGTACTTC.

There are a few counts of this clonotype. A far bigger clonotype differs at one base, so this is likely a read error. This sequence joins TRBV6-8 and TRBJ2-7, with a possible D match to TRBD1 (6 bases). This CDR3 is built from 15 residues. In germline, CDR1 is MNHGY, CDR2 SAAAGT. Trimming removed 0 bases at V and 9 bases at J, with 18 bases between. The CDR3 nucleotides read TGTGCCAGCAGTTACTCAGCGACGGGGACATTGGGGCAGTACTTC. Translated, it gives CASSYSATGTLGQYF.

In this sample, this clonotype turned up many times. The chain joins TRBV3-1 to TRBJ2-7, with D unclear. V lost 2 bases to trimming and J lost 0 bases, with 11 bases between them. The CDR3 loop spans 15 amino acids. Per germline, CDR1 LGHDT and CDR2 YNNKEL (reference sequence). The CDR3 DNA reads TGTGCCAGCAGCCAAACGGCCAGGAGCTCCTACGAGCAGTACTTC. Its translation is CASSQTARSSYEQYF.

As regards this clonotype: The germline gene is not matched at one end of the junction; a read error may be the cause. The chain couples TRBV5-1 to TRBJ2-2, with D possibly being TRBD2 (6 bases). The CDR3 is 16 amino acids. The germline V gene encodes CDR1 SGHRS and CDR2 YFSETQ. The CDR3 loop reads CASSPQEGLNTWELFF. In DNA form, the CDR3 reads TGCGCCAGCAGCCCTCAGGAGGGGCTGAACACCTGGGAGCTGTTTTTT.

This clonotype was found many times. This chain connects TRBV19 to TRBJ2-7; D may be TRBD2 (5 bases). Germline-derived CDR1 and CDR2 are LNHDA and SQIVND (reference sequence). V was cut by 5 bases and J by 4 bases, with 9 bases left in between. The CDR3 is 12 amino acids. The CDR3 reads CASSQDLYEQYF. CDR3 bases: TGTGCCAGTAGTCAGGACTTGTACGAGCAGTACTTC.

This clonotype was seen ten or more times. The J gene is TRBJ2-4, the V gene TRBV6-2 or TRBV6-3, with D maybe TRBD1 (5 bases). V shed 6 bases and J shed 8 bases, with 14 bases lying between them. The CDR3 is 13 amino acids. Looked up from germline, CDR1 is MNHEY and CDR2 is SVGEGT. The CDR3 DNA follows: TGTGCCAGCAGGGGTAGAGGCAGGGACATTCAGTACTTC. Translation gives CASRGRGRDIQYF.

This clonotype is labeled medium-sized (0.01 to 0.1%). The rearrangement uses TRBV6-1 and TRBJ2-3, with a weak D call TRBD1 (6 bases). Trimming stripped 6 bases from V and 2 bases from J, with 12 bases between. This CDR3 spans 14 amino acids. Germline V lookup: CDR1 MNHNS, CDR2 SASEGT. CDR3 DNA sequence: TGTGCCAGCAGATCGGGACACCACACAGATACGCAGTATTTT. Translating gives CASRSGHHTDTQYF.

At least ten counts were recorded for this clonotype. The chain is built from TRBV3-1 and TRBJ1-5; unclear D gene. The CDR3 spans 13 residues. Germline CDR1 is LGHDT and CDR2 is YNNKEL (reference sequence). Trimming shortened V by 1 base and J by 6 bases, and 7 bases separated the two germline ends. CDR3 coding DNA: TGTGCCAGCAGCCAAGGACCCGGTCAGCCCCAGCATTTT. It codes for CASSQGPGQPQHF.

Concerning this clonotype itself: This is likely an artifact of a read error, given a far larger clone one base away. For the CDR3, the DNA is TGTGCCAGCAGCCGGACAGGGTTTGATTCACCCCTCCACTTT. Translation gives CASSRTGFDSPLHF. The chain uses TRBV6-2 or TRBV6-3 and TRBJ1-6, with 8 bases lining up with TRBD1. The CDR3 runs to 14 residues. V lost 6 bases, J lost 8 bases, and 6 bases stayed unmatched. Looked up from germline, CDR1 is MNHEY and CDR2 is SVGEGT.

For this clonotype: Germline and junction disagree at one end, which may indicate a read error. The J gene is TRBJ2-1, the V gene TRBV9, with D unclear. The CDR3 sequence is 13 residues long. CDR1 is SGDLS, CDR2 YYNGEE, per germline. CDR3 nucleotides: TGTGCCAGCAGACTTACTCCTTACAAGGAGCAGTTCTTC. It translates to CASRLTPYKEQFF.

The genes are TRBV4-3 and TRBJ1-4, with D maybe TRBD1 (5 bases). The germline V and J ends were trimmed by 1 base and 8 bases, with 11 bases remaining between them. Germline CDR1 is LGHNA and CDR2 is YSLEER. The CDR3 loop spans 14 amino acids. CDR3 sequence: CASSQGQGGEKLFF. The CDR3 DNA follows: TGCGCCAGCAGCCAAGGTCAGGGAGGGGAAAAACTGTTTTTT.

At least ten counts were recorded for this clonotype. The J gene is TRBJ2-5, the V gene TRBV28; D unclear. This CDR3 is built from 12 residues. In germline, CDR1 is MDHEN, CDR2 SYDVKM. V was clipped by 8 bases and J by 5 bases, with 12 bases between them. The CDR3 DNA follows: TGTGCCAGCTCCCGCTTACGGGAGACCCAGTACTTC. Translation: CASSRLRETQYF.

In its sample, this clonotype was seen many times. In nucleotides, the CDR3 is TGTGCTAGTGGTTTGGTTAGCACAGATACGCAGTATTTT. Protein product: CASGLVSTDTQYF. The chain combines TRBV12-5 with TRBJ2-3; D unresolved. V lost 0 bases and J 0 bases, leaving 1 base between the germline ends. Germline V gene lookup returns CDR1 LGHNT and CDR2 FRNRAP. This CDR3 has 13 amino acids.

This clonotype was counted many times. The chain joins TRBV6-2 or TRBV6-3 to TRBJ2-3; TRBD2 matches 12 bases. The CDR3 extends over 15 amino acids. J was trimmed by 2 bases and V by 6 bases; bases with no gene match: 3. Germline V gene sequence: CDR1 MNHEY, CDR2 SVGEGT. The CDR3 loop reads CASSGLAGNTDTQYF. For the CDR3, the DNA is TGTGCCAGCAGCGGACTAGCGGGAAACACAGATACGCAGTATTTT.

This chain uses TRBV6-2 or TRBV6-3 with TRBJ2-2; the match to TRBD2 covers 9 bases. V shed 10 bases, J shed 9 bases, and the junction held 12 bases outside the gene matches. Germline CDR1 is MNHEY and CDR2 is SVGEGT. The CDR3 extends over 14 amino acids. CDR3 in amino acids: CATAGGGGDRELFF. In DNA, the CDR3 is TGTGCCACTGCGGGGGGGGGCGGGGACCGGGAGCTGTTTTTT.

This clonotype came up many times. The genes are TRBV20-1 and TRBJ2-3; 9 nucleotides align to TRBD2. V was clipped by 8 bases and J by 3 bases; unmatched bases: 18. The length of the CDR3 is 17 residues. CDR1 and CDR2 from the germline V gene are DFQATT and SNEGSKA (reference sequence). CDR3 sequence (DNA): TGCAGTACCTTCAAGCGGGGGGTCGTTAGGGCAACAGATACGCAGTATTTT. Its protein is CSTFKRGVVRATDTQYF.

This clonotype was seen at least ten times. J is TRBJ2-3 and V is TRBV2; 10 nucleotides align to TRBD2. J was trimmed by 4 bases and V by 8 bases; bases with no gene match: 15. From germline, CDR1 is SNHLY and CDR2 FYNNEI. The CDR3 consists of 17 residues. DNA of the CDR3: TGTGCCAGCGCAACTCGGGCTAGCGGGAGTCGGGCAGATACGCAGTATTTT. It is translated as CASATRASGSRADTQYF.

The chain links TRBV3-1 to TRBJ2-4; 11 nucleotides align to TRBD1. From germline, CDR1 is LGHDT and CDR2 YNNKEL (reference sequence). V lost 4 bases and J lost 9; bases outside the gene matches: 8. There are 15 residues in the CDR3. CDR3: CASSRGTGGIVIQYF. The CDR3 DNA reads TGTGCCAGCAGCCGGGGGACAGGGGGTATAGTCATTCAGTACTTC.

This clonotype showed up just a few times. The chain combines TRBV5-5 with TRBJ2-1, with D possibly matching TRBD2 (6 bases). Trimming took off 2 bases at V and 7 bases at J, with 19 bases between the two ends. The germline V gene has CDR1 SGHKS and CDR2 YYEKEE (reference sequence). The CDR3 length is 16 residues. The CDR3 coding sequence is TGTGCCAGCAGCTTTGGGCCGGGAGTTGGGAAAAATGAGCAGTTCTTC. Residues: CASSFGPGVGKNEQFF.